A selection of T cell receptor beta chains follows, all from one sample in a study of blood T cells in healthy people across ages. In TCRdb, the 5' RACE reads were re-called with MiXCR into one record per CDR3 protein. The table records some 760,000 distinct CDR3 sequences, 20% to 30% of them present only once. This sample was shared with a second study, whose subject was T cells of mothers and their children.

Sequenced sample: blood. Source of these receptors: a boy aged 5-17 years in good health. Both conserved end residues are part of each CDR3. The D gene is left open where the match is weak. Only some rows state a clone size, as once, few, many or a class for expanded clones.

clone size	J gene	D gene	V gene	CDR3 DNA	CDR3 protein
.	TRBJ1-2	.	TRBV10-3	TGTGCCATCAGTGATTCAGGGAATGGCTACACCTTC	CAISDSGNGYTF
.	TRBJ2-7	TRBD2	TRBV2	TGTGCCAGCAGTGAATCCCTAGCGGGGGGCGGGAGCTACGAGCAGTACTTC	CASSESLAGGGSYEQYF
few	TRBJ1-2	TRBD1	TRBV29-1	TGCAGCGTTGAAGTGGGGACAGGGGTAGTTGGCTACACCTTC	CSVEVGTGVVGYTF
few	TRBJ2-3	.	TRBV20-1	TGCAGTGCTAGAGACTACCGTACAGATACGCAGTATTTT	CSARDYRTDTQYF
few	TRBJ1-4	TRBD1	TRBV10-3	TGTGCCATCAGCGAAGGACAGGGGGAATTGGGTGAAAAACTGTTTTTT	CAISEGQGELGEKLFF
.	TRBJ2-7	.	TRBV7-2	TGTGCCAGCAGCTTCGGAGGGGGACCACTTCCCTACGAGCAGTACTTC	CASSFGGGPLPYEQYF
.	TRBJ1-1	.	TRBV29-1	TGCAGCGTTGAAGGGGCAGGGGAGAACACTGAAGCTTTCTTT	CSVEGAGENTEAFF
.	TRBJ2-2	.	TRBV27	TGTGCCAGCAGTACCATCATTCCTTACTGGAACGGGGAGCTGTTTTTT	CASSTIIPYWNGELFF
few	TRBJ2-7	.	TRBV4-3	TGCGCCAGCAGCCAGACGGACCTAGGGGCCTACGAGCAGTACTTC	CASSQTDLGAYEQYF
many	TRBJ2-7	.	TRBV4-1	TGCGCCAGCAGCCACCCCAACTACGAGCAGTACTTC	CASSHPNYEQYF
.	TRBJ2-7	TRBD2	TRBV28	TGTGCCAGCGGGTTGACTAGCGGGGGAAGCTCCTACGAGCAGTACTTC	CASGLTSGGSSYEQYF
.	TRBJ2-4	TRBD1	TRBV20-1	TGCAGTGCGACGACAGGGGGCCTAGACATTCAGTACTTC	CSATTGGLDIQYF
once	TRBJ1-2	TRBD1	TRBV24-1	TGTGCCACCAGTGATTCCGGACAGGGGGCTGGTGGCTACACCTTC	CATSDSGQGAGGYTF
.	TRBJ2-4	TRBD2	TRBV20-1	TGCAGTGCTAGGAGACTATTAGCGGGAGTGAGCAACATTCAGTACTTC	CSARRLLAGVSNIQYF
few	TRBJ2-1	.	TRBV4-1	TGCGCCAGCAGCCAAGTTAGTGGCCCGAGCTCCCACAATGAGCAGTTCTTC	CASSQVSGPSSHNEQFF
few	TRBJ2-4	.	TRBV2	TGTGCCAGCAGTGAGGACAGCGGAAACATTCAGTACTTC	CASSEDSGNIQYF
few	TRBJ2-7	.	TRBV25-1	TGTGCCAGCAGTAGGACATTTGGGGGAGAGCAGTACTTC	CASSRTFGGEQYF
few	TRBJ2-1	.	TRBV2	TGTGCCAGCAGTGTTCTAAACCCCTACAATGAGCAGTTCTTC	CASSVLNPYNEQFF
.	TRBJ2-5	TRBD1	TRBV28	TGTGCCAGCAGCTCGGACAGGGGGTACCAAGAGACCCAGTACTTC	CASSSDRGYQETQYF
few	TRBJ2-2	.	TRBV9	TGTGCCAGCAGCGTAACGGGACACACCACCGGGGAGCTGTTTTTT	CASSVTGHTTGELFF
.	TRBJ2-7	.	TRBV9	TGTGCCAGCAGCGTAGGTATAGGCCAAAAGTTCGGCTACGAGCAGTACTTC	CASSVGIGQKFGYEQYF
.	TRBJ1-3	.	TRBV7-2	TGTGCCAGCAGCTTAAGAAGGGGCTCTGGAAACACCATATATTTT	CASSLRRGSGNTIYF
few	TRBJ2-7	TRBD2	TRBV6-6	TGTGCCAGCAGTTTAGCGGGGACAAACGAGCAGTACTTC	CASSLAGTNEQYF
.	TRBJ2-7	TRBD2	TRBV4-2	TGTGCCAGCAGCCAAAAAGGACTGGCGGGGGCCTACGAGCAGTACTTC	CASSQKGLAGAYEQYF
few	TRBJ2-7	.	TRBV29-1	TGCAGCGTATCTTTAGACTCCTACGAGCAGTACTTC	CSVSLDSYEQYF
.	TRBJ2-7	.	TRBV29-1	TGCAGCGTTGAAGTCCGGGACACCCCTAGGGAGCAGTACTTC	CSVEVRDTPREQYF
.	TRBJ1-2	.	TRBV20-1	TGCAGTGCCGGAGGGATGAACTATGGCCACACCTTC	CSAGGMNYGHTF
few	TRBJ2-5	.	TRBV2	TGTGCCAGCAGTGGTTCAGGAGGAGAGGAGCAGTACTTC	CASSGSGGEEQYF
.	TRBJ2-4	.	TRBV7-2	TGTGCCAGCAGCCCCCGCCGAATAGCTGACGTGAACATTCAGTACTTC	CASSPRRIADVNIQYF
few	TRBJ2-5	.	TRBV5-6	TGTGCCAGCAGCTCAGCAGGGACTGGGGAAGAGACCCAGTACTTC	CASSSAGTGEETQYF
few	TRBJ2-1	.	TRBV7-2	TGTGCCAGCAGCCGATACGGAGGGGAGGAGCAGTTCTTC	CASSRYGGEEQFF
few	TRBJ2-7	.	TRBV6-5	TGTGCCAGCAGCAGACAGCTTACTCCAGCCTACGAGCAGTACTTC	CASSRQLTPAYEQYF
.	TRBJ2-1	.	TRBV29-1	TGCAGCGTTGAGGGGAGTATCCTGGTTAAATATGAGCAGTTCTTC	CSVEGSILVKYEQFF
.	TRBJ2-7	TRBD2	TRBV20-1	TGCAGTGCAGAACTAGCGGGGGCCGCCTACGAGCAGTACTTC	CSAELAGAAYEQYF
.	TRBJ2-3	.	TRBV4-3	TGCGCCAGCAGCCAAGATTGGGGCCAGTCCGCAGATACGCAGTATTTT	CASSQDWGQSADTQYF
.	TRBJ2-5	.	TRBV4-1	TGCGCCAGCAGCTATGAGGCGCGAGAGACCCAGTACTTC	CASSYEARETQYF
once	TRBJ2-1	TRBD2	TRBV10-2	TGCGCCAGCACCGACCTAGCGGGAGGTCAAGAGACCCAGTGCTTC	CASTDLAGGQETQCF
.	TRBJ2-7	.	TRBV10-3	TGTGCCATCAGTGAGAAGGAGGTTTCGGGCTACGAGCAGTACTTC	CAISEKEVSGYEQYF
.	TRBJ2-3	.	TRBV7-2	TGTGCCAGCAGCTTAAGGGGGGCCGGCACAGATACGCAGTATTTT	CASSLRGAGTDTQYF
.	TRBJ1-3	TRBD1	TRBV12-3/TRBV12-4	TGTGCCAGCAGTTTCGGACAGGGGGATGGAAACACCATATATTTT	CASSFGQGDGNTIYF
.	TRBJ1-5	.	TRBV4-1	TGCGCCAGCAGCGAAAGCCACAGGGATGGGCCCCAGCATTTT	CASSESHRDGPQHF
.	TRBJ2-5	.	TRBV3-1	TGTGCCAGCAGCCAGGGAGATGAAGAGACCCAGTACTTC	CASSQGDEETQYF
few	TRBJ1-4	.	TRBV20-1	TGCAGTGCTAGCTCTCAGGGTGGTGAAAAACTGTTTTTT	CSASSQGGEKLFF
once	TRBJ1-4	.	TRBV4-1	TGCGCCAGCAGCCAAGTTATATTGCGAGGGTCTAATGAAAAACTGTTTTTT	CASSQVILRGSNEKLFF
few	TRBJ2-2	.	TRBV7-9	TGTGCCACCGCGTCGGCGGACATGAACACCGGGGAGCTGTTTTTT	CATASADMNTGELFF